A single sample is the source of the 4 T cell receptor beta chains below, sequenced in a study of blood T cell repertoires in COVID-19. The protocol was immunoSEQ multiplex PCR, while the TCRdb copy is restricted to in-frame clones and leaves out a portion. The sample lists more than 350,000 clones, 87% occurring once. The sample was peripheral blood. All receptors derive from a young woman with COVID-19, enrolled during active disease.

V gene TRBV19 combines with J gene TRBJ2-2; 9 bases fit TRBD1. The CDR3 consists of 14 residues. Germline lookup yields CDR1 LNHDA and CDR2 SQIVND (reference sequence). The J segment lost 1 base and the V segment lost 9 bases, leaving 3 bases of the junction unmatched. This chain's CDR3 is CASRDRVNTGELFF. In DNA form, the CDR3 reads TGTGCCAGCCGGGACAGGGTGAACACCGGGGAGCTGTTTTTT.

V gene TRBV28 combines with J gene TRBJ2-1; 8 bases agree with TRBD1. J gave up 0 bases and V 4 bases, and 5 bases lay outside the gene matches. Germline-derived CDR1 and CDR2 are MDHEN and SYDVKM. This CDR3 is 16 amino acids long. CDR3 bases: TGTGCCAGCAGTTCGACAGGGGTGAGCTCCTACAATGAGCAGTTCTTC. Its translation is CASSSTGVSSYNEQFF.

Here the CDR3 reads CASSQDSTGGPDTQYF. Written as DNA, the CDR3 is TGTGCCAGCAGCCAAGACAGCACGGGAGGCCCAGATACGCAGTATTTT. This sequence joins TRBV3-1 (or the pseudogene TRBV3-2) and TRBJ2-3; TRBD2 aligns across 7 bases. Germline V gene lookup returns CDR1 LGHDT and CDR2 YNNKEL (reference sequence). V was pared by 0 bases and J by 4 bases, with 7 bases of the junction left unmatched. The CDR3 spans 16 residues.

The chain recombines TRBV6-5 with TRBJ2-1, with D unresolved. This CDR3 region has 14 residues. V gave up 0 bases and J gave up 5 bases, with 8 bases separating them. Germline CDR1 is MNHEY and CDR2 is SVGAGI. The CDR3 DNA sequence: TGTGCCAGCAGTTACTCGGGCATGGACAATGAGCAGTTCTTC. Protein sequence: CASSYSGMDNEQFF.